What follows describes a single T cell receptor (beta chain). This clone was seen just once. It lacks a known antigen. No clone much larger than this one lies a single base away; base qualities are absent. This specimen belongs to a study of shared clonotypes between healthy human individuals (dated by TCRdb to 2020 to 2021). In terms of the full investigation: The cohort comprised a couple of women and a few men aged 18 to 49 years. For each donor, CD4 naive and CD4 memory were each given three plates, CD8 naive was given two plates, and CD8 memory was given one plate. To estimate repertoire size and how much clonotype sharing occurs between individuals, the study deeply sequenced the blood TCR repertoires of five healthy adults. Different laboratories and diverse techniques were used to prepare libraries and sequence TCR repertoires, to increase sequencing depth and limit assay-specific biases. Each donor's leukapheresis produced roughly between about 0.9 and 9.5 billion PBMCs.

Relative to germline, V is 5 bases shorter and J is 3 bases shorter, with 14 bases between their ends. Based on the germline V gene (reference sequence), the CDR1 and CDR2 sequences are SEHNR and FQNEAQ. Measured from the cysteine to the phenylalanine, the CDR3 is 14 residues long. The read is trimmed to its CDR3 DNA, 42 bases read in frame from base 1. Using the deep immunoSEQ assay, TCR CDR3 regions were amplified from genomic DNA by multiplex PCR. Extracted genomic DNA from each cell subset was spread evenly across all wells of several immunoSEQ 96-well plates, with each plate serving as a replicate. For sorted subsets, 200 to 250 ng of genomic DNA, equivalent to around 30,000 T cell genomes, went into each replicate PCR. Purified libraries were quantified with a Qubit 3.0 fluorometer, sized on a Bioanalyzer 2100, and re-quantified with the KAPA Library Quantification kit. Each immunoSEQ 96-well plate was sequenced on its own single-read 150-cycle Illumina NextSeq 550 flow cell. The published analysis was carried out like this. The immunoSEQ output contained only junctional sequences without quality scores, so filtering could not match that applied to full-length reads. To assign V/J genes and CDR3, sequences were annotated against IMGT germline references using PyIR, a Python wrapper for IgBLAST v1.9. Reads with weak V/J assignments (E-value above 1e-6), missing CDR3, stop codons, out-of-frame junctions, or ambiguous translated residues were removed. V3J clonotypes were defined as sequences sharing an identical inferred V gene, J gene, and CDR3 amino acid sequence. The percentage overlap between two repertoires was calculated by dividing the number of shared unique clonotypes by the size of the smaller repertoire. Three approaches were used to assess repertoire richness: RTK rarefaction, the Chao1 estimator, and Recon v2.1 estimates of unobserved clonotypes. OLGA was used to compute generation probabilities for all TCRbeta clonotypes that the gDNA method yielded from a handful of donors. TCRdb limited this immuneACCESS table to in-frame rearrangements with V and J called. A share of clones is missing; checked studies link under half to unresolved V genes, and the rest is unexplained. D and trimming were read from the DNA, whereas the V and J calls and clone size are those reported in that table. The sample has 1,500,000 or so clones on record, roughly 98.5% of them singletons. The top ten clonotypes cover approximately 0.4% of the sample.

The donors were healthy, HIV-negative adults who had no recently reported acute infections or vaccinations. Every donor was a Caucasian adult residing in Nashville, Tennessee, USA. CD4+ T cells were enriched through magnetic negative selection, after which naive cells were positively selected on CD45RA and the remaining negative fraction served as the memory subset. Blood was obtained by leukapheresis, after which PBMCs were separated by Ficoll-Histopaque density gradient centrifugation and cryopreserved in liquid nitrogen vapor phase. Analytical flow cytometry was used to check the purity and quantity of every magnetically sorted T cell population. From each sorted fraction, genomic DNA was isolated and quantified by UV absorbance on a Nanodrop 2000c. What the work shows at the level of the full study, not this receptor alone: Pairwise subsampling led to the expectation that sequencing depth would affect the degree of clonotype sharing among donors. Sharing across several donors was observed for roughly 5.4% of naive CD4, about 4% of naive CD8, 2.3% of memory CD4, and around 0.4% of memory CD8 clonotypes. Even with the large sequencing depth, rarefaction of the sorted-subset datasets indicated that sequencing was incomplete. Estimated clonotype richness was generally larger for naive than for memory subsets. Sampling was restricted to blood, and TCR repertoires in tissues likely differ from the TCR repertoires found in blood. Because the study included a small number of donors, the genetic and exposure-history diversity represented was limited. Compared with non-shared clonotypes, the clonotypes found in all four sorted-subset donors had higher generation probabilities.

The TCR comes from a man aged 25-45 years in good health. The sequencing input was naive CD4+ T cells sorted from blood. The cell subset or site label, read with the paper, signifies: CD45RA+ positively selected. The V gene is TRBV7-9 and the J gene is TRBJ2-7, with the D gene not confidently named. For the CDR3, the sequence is CASSPSGVNYEQYF. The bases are TGTGCCAGCAGCCCATCTGGGGTGAACTACGAGCAGTACTTC.